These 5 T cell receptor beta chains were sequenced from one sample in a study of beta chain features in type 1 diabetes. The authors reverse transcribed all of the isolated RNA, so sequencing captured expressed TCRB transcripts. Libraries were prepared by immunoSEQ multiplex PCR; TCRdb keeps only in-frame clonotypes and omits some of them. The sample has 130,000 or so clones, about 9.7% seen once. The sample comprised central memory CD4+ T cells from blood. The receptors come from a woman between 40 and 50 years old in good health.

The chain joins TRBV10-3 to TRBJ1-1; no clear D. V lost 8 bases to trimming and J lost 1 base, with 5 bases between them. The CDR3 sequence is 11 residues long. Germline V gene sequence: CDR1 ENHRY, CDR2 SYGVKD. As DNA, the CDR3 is TGTGCCATCCGAGAGAACACTGAAGCTTTCTTT. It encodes CAIRENTEAFF.

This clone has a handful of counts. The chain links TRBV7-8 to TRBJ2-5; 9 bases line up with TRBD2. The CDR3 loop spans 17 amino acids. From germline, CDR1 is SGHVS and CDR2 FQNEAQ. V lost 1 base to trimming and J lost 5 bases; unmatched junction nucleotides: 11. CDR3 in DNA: TGTGCCAGCAGCTTAGGAGGCGGGGGGGCCGTGGCGGAGACCCAGTACTTC. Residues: CASSLGGGGAVAETQYF.

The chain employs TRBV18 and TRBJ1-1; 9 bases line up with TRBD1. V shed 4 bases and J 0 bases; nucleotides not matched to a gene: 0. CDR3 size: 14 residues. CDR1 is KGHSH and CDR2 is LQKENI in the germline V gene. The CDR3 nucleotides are TGTGCCAGCTCACGGGACAGGGTGAACACTGAAGCTTTCTTT. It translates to CASSRDRVNTEAFF.

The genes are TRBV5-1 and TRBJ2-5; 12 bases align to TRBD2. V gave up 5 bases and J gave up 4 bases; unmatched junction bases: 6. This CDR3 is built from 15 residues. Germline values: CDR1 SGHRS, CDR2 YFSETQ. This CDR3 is CASSLTSGGRETQYF. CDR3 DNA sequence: TGCGCCAGCAGTTTAACTAGCGGGGGGCGAGAGACCCAGTACTTC.

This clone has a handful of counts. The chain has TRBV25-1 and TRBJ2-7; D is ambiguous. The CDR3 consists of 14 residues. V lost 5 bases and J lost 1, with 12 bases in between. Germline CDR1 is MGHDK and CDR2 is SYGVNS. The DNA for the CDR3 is TGTGCCAGCAGTAAGATAGACAATTCCTACGAGCAGTACTTC. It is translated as CASSKIDNSYEQYF.